This T cell receptor beta chain was captured in a study of beta chain features in type 1 diabetes. The study's findings and limits: Shorter TCRB CDR3s, moderately but significantly so, were found in Type 1 diabetes patients in all four CD4+ subsets.

Expressed TCRB transcripts were sequenced after all isolated RNA was converted to cDNA. TCRdb keeps only in-frame clones here, not all; method: immunoSEQ multiplex PCR. The repertoire holds some 240,000 clones, with 16% as singletons. The junction had 2 bases not matched to a gene; V was cut back by 1 base and J by 3 bases. CDR1 SGHTA and CDR2 FQGNSA come from the germline V gene. This CDR3 spans 14 amino acids. In the case of this clone: The antigen is not known.

The gene calls are TRBV7-2 and TRBJ2-7; TRBD1 matches at 8 bases. The sequence was collected from a young man with type 1 diabetes. The sequencing sample was made of naive CD4+ T cells from blood. CDR3: CASSLGTGYYEQYF. The CDR3, as DNA: TGTGCCAGCAGCTTAGGGACAGGGTACTACGAGCAGTACTTC.